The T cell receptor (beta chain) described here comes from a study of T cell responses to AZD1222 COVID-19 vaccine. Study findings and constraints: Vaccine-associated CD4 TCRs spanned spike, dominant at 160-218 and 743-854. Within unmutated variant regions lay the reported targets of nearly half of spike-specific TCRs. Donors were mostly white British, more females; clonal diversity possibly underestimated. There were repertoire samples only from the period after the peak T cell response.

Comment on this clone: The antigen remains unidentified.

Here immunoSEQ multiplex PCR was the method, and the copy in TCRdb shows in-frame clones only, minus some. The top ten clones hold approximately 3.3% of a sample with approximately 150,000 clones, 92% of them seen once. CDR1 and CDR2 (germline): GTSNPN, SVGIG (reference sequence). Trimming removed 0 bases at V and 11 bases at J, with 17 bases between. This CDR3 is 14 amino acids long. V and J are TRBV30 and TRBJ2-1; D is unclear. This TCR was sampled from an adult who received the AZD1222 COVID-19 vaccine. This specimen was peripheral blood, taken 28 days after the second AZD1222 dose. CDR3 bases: TGTGCCTGGAGTGTGGGAAACGGACGTAAAAAGCAGTTCTTC. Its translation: CAWSVGNGRKKQFF. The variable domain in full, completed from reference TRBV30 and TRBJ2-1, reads SQTIHQWPATLVQPVGSPLSLECTVEGTSNPNLYWYRQAAGRGLQLLFYSVGIGQISSEVPQNLSASRPQDRQFILSSKKLLLSDSGFYLCAWSVGNGRKKQFFGPGTRLTVL.